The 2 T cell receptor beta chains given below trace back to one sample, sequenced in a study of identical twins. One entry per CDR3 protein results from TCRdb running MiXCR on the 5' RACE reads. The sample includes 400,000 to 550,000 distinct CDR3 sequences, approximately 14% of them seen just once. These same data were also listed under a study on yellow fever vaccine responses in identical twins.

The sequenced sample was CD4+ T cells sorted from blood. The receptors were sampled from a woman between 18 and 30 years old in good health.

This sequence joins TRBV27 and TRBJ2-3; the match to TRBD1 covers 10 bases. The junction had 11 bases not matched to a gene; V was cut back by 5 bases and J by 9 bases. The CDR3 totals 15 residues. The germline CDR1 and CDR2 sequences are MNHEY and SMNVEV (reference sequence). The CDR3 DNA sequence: TGTGCCAGCAGTCTTACGGGACAGGGGAGGGGGACGCAGTATTTT. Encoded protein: CASSLTGQGRGTQYF.

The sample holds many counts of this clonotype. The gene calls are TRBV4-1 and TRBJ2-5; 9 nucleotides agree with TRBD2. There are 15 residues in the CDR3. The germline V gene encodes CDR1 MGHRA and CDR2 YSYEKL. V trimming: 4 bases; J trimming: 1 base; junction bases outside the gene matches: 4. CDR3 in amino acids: CASSLAGEAQETQYF. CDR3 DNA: TGCGCCAGCAGCCTAGCGGGAGAGGCCCAAGAGACCCAGTACTTC.